The next 16 T cell receptor beta chains were all read from a single sample in a study of T-cell reconstitution after alpha-beta-depleted transplantation in children. Using unique molecular identifiers, the investigators prepared the TCRbeta library. TCRdb reprocessed the PCR reads via MiXCR and lists one record per CDR3 protein. The sample has some 100,000 distinct CDR3 sequences; 23% are singletons. The sample was PBMCs, taken before TCRalphabeta/CD19-depleted stem cell transplant. All receptors derive from a boy between 2 and 10 years old with acute lymphoblastic leukemia, due to receive a stem cell transplant.

V and J are TRBV4-2 and TRBJ2-7; 7 bases fit TRBD2. Trimming removed 0 bases from V and 9 bases from J; junction bases left unmatched: 8. The CDR3 has 14 amino acids. Germline CDR1 reads LGHNA; CDR2 reads YNFKEQ. The CDR3 here is CASSQERTSRVQYF. In DNA, the CDR3 is TGTGCCAGCAGCCAAGAGAGGACTAGTCGAGTGCAGTACTTC.

The chain recombines TRBV6-6 with TRBJ1-1, with D perhaps matching TRBD1 (5 bases). Germline-derived CDR1 and CDR2 are MNHNY and SVGAGI (reference sequence). The length of the CDR3 is 12 residues. Trimming left V 8 bases short and J 2 bases short, with 9 bases between. The CDR3 nucleotides are TGTGCCAGCGGTGGGGGAAACACTGAAGCTTTCTTT. Its translation is CASGGGNTEAFF.

This clonotype was observed once. V gene TRBV6-2 or TRBV6-3 combines with J gene TRBJ1-4; D is ambiguous. Trimming took off 6 bases at V and 6 bases at J, with 5 bases between the two ends. The CDR3 extends over 11 amino acids. Germline assignment: CDR1 MNHEY and CDR2 SVGEGT. This chain's CDR3 is CASSPDEKLFF. The CDR3 DNA follows: TGTGCCAGCAGCCCCGATGAAAAACTGTTTTTT.

In this sample, this clonotype turned up a few times. As DNA, the CDR3 is TGTGCCAGCAGCTTACGACTCTACAATGAGCAGTTCTTC. This sequence encodes CASSLRLYNEQFF. The gene calls are TRBV5-6 and TRBJ2-1; D gene unclear. This CDR3 has 13 residues. Between the trimmed V and J ends, which lost 2 bases and 3 bases, there was a span of 6 bases. CDR1 is SGHDT and CDR2 is YYEEEE in the germline V gene.

This clonotype was detected a few times. V is TRBV14 and J is TRBJ2-5; D might be TRBD1 (6 bases). The CDR3 is 17 residues long. V was trimmed by 4 bases and J by 4 bases, leaving 22 bases between them. Germline-derived CDR1 and CDR2 are SGHDN and FVKESK. Written as DNA, the CDR3 is TGTGCCAGCAGCCGAGAAGACCAGGGGAGACCCAGAGAGACCCAGTACTTC. Translated, it gives CASSREDQGRPRETQYF.

This clonotype was detected only a few times. The chain links TRBV7-2 to TRBJ2-7; 8 bases are a match to TRBD2. V lost 4 bases to trimming and J lost 0 bases; unmatched junction nucleotides: 5. This CDR3 is 15 amino acids long. Germline CDR1 and CDR2: SGHTA and FQGNSA. The CDR3: CASSWGTSRSYEQYF. In DNA, the CDR3 is TGTGCCAGCAGCTGGGGGACTAGTCGCTCCTACGAGCAGTACTTC.

About this clonotype itself: A much bigger clone sits one base away, suggesting this may be a read error. This chain uses TRBV19 with TRBJ1-1, with D maybe TRBD1 (5 bases). From germline, CDR1 is LNHDA and CDR2 SQIVND (reference sequence). The CDR3 contains 16 residues. CDR3 sequence (DNA): TGTCCCAGTAGTATGCGACAGAGAGGAGTGAACACTGAAGCTTTCTTT. Protein sequence: CPSSMRQRGVNTEAFF.

This clonotype was recorded at least ten times. Here the CDR3 reads CASSQDLSTDTQYF. The CDR3 nucleotides read TGCGCCAGCAGCCAAGATCTTAGCACAGATACGCAGTATTTT. This chain joins TRBV4-3 and TRBJ2-3; D is uncertain. This CDR3 region has 14 residues. Looked up from germline, CDR1 is LGHNA and CDR2 is YSLEER. Deletions cut 0 bases from V and 0 bases from J, with 4 bases between.

Notes on this clonotype: Its ends do not fully match the called genes, so a read error is possible. The CDR3 here is CASSQTGGADF. The CDR3 DNA follows: TGTGCCAGCAGCCAGACAGGGGGCGCGGACTTC. The chain links TRBV6-2 or TRBV6-3 to TRBJ1-2; TRBD1 matches at 10 bases. Per germline, CDR1 MNHEY and CDR2 SVGEGT. This CDR3 contains 11 residues.

Comment on this clonotype: This is likely a read error, given that the CDR3 carries no conserved phenylalanine or tryptophan at its end. The chain uses TRBV5-1 and TRBJ1-5; no clear D gene. The V gene lost 2 bases and the J gene lost 5 bases, with 11 bases spanning the gap. The CDR3 spans 14 residues. In germline, CDR1 is SGHRS, CDR2 YFSETQ. The CDR3 loop reads CASSFGEAHQPQHS. The CDR3 region has the DNA TGCGCCAGCAGCTTCGGGGAGGCTCATCAGCCCCAGCATTCT.

Many counts were recorded for this clonotype. This sequence joins TRBV29-1 and TRBJ2-1; 8 bases are a match to TRBD2. The germline V gene encodes CDR1 SQVTM and CDR2 ANQGSEA. CDR3 length: 14 amino acids. With 6 bases clipped from V and 4 bases from J, the junction kept 8 bases outside the gene matches. The CDR3 DNA sequence: TGCAGCGTGCTACTAGCGGAGGCGTACAATGAGCAGTTCTTC. It codes for CSVLLAEAYNEQFF.

This clonotype was found a few times. The genes are TRBV5-1 and TRBJ2-2; 10 nucleotides line up with TRBD2. Per the germline V gene, CDR1 is SGHRS and CDR2 is YFSETQ. The CDR3 spans 17 residues. Trimming at V came to 4 bases and at J to 0 bases, leaving 6 bases not matched to a gene. Written as DNA, the CDR3 is TGCGCCAGCAGCACCGGACTAGCGGTTTCGAACACCGGGGAGCTGTTTTTT. Its translation: CASSTGLAVSNTGELFF.

The chain uses TRBV6-6 and TRBJ2-7, with D uncertain. CDR1 and CDR2 from the germline V gene are MNHNY and SVGAGI (reference sequence). Trimming removed 7 bases from V and 1 base from J, with 8 bases in between. CDR3 length equals 12 residues. The CDR3: CASTDISYEQYF. As DNA, the CDR3 is TGTGCCAGCACTGACATTTCCTACGAGCAGTACTTC.

In its sample, this clonotype was seen once. This rearrangement joins TRBV3-1 to TRBJ2-3, with D unclear. The CDR3 is 13 residues long. Germline CDR1 and CDR2: LGHDT and YNNKEL (reference sequence). V was trimmed by 1 base and J by 2 bases, leaving 4 bases between them. The CDR3 loop reads CASSQGFTDTQYF. CDR3 in DNA: TGTGCCAGCAGCCAAGGTTTCACAGATACGCAGTATTTT.

This clonotype was counted only a few times. This sequence joins TRBV6-1 and TRBJ2-7; 7 nucleotides match TRBD1. The CDR3 has 15 residues. Germline-derived CDR1 and CDR2 are MNHNS and SASEGT. J gave up 5 bases and V 6 bases, and 13 bases lay outside the gene matches. As DNA, the CDR3 is TGTGCCAGCAGACCCGCAGACAGGGCGTGGGACGAGCAGTACTTC. The encoded protein is CASRPADRAWDEQYF.

This clonotype was seen more than once but under ten times. The rearrangement uses TRBV14 and TRBJ2-1, with 11 bases that match TRBD2. Germline trimming cut 4 bases from V and 4 bases from J; bases unmatched to any gene: 9. CDR3 size: 17 residues. CDR1 is SGHDN, CDR2 FVKESK, per germline. In nucleotides, the CDR3 is TGTGCCAGCAGCCGACCGTCGGGACTAGCGGAATACAATGAGCAGTTCTTC. Protein: CASSRPSGLAEYNEQFF. Variable domain in full (rest from reference TRBV14 and TRBJ2-1): EAGVTQFPSHSVIEKGQTVTLRCDPISGHDNLYWYRRVMGKEIKFLLHFVKESKQDESGMPNNRFLAERTGGTYSTLKVQPAELEDSGVYFCASSRPSGLAEYNEQFFGPGTRLTVL.